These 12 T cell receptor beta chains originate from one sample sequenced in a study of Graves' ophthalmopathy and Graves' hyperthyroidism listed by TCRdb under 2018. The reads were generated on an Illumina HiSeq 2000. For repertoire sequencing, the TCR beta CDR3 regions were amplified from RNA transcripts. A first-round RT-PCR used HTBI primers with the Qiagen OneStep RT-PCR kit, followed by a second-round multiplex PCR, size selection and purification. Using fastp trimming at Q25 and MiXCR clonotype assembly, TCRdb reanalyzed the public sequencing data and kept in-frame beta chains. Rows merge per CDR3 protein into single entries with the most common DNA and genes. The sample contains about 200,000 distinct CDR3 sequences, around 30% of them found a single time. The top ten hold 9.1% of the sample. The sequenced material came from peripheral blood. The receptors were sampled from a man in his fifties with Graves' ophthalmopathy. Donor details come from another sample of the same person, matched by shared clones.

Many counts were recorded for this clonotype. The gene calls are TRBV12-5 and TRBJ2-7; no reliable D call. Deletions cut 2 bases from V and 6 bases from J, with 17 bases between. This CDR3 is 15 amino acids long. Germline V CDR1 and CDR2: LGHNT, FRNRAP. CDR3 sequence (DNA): TGTGCTAGTGGTTTGCCCCCGACATCCCCGGGCGAGCAGTACTTC. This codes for CASGLPPTSPGEQYF.

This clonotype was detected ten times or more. This CDR3 is CSASVRGEQYF. CDR3 bases: TGCAGTGCTAGTGTTAGGGGGGAGCAGTACTTC. This rearrangement joins TRBV20-1 to TRBJ2-7, with a tentative D call TRBD1 (6 bases). CDR1 and CDR2 from the germline V gene are DFQATT and SNEGSKA (reference sequence). Trimming shortened V by 3 bases and J by 7 bases, and 10 bases separated the two germline ends. The length of the CDR3 is 11 residues.

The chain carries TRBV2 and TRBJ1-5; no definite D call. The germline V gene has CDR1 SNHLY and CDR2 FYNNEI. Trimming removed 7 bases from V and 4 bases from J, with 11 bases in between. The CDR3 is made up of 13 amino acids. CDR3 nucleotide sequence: TGTGCCAGCATCCCGGAGCCAAATCAGCCCCAGCATTTT. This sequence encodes CASIPEPNQPQHF.

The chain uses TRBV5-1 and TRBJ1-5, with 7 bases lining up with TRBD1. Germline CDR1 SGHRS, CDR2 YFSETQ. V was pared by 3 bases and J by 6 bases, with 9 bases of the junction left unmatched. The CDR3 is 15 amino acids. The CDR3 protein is CASSSTGDSGQPQHF. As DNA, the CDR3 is TGCGCCAGCAGCTCCACAGGGGATTCGGGTCAGCCCCAGCATTTT.

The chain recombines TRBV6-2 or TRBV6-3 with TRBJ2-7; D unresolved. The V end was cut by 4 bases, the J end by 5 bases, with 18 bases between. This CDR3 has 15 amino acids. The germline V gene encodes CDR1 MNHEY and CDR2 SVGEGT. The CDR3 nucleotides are TGTGCCAGCAGTTGGGGTTACCCGGCCGGGCACGAGCAGTACTTC. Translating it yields CASSWGYPAGHEQYF.

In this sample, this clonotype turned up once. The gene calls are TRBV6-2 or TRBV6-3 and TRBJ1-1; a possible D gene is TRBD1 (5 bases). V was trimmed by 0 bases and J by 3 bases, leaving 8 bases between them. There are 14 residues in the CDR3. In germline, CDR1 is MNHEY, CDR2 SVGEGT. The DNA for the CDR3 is TGTGCCAGCAGTTACTCACCGGGGGACACTGAAGCTTTCTTT. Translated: CASSYSPGDTEAFF.

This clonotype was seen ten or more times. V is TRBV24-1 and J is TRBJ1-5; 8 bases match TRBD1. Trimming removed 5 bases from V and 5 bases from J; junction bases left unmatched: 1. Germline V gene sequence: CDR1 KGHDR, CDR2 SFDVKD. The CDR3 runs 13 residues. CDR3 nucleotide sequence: TGTGCCACCAGTGTGACAGGGGATCAGCCCCAGCATTTT. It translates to CATSVTGDQPQHF.

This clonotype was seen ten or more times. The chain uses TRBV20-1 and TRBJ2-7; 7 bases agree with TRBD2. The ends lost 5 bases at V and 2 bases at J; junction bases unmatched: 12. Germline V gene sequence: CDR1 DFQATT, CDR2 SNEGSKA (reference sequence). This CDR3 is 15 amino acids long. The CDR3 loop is CSAHFEGGTPYEQYF. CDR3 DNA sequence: TGCAGTGCTCACTTCGAGGGAGGGACTCCCTACGAGCAGTACTTC.

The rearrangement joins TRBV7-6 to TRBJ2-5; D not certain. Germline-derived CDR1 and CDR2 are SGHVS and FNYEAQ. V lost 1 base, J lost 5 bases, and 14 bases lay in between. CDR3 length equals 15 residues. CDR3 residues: CASSLGPSPAETQYF. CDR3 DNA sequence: TGTGCCAGCAGCTTAGGGCCCTCCCCGGCCGAGACCCAGTACTTC.

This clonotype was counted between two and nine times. CDR3 protein: CASSLAGAGTEAFF. CDR3 nucleotide sequence: TGTGCCAGCAGTTTAGCAGGGGCCGGCACTGAAGCTTTCTTT. V gene TRBV12-3 or TRBV12-4 combines with J gene TRBJ1-1, with D possibly matching TRBD1 (5 bases). The CDR3 extends over 14 amino acids. The germline V and J ends were trimmed by 0 bases and 4 bases, with 9 bases remaining between them.

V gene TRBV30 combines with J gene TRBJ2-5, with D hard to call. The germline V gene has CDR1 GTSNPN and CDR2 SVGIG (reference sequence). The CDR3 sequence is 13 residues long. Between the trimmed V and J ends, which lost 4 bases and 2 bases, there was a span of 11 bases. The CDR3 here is CAWNLRLQETQYF. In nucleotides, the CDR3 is TGTGCCTGGAATTTGCGGCTACAAGAGACCCAGTACTTC. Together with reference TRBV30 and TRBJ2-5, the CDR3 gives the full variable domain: SQTIHQWPATLVQPVGSPLSLECTVEGTSNPNLYWYRQAAGRGLQLLFYSVGIGQISSEVPQNLSASRPQDRQFILSSKKLLLSDSGFYLCAWNLRLQETQYFGPGTRLLVL.

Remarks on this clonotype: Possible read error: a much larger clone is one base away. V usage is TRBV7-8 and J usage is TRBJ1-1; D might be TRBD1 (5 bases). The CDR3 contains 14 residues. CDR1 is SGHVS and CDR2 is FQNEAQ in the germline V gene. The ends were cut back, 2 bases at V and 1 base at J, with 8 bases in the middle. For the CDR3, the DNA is TGTGCCAGCAGCTTATATGACAGGAACACTGAAGCTTTCTTT. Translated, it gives CASSLYDRNTEAFF. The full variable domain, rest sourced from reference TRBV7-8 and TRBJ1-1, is GAGVSQSPRYKVAKRGQDVALRCDPISGHVSLFWYQQALGQGPEFLTYFQNEAQLDKSGLPSDRFFAERPEGSVSTLKIQRTQQEDSAVYLCASSLYDRNTEAFFGQGTRLTVV.